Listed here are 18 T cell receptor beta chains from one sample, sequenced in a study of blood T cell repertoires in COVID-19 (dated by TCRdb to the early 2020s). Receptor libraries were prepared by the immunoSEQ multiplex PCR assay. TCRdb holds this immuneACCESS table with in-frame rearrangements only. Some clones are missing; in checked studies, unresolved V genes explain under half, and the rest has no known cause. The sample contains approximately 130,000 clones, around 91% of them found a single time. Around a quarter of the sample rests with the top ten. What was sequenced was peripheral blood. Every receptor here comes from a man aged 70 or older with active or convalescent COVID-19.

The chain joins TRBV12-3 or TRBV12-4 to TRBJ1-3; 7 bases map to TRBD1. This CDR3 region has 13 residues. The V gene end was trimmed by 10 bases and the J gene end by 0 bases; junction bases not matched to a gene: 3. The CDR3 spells CATDRDSGNTIYF. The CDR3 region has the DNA TGTGCCACCGACAGGGACTCTGGAAACACCATATATTTT.

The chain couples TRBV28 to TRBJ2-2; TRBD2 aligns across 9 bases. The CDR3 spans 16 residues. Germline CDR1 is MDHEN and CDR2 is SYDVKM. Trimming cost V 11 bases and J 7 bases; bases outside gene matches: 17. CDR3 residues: CAVPRAGGPPGGELFF. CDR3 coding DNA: TGTGCCGTTCCCCGGGCGGGAGGGCCGCCGGGCGGGGAGCTGTTTTTT.

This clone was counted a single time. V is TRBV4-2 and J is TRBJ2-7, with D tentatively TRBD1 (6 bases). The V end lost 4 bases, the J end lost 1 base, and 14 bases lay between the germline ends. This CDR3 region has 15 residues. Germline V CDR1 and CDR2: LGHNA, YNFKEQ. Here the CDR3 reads CASSPRTANSYEQYF. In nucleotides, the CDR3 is TGTGCCAGCAGCCCGCGGACAGCAAATTCCTACGAGCAGTACTTC.

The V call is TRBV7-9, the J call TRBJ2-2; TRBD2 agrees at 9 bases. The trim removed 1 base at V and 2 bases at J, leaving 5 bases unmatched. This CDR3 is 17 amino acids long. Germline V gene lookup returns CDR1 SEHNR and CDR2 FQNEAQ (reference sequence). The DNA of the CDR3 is TGTGCCAGCAGCTTAGGTCTAGCGGGAAGAAACACCGGGGAGCTGTTTTTT. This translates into CASSLGLAGRNTGELFF.

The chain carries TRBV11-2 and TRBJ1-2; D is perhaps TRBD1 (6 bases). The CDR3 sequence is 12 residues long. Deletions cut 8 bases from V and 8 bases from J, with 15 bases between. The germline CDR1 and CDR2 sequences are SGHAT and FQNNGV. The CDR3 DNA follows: TGTGCCAGCTACAGGGCCTCCGAAGGCTACACCTTC. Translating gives CASYRASEGYTF.

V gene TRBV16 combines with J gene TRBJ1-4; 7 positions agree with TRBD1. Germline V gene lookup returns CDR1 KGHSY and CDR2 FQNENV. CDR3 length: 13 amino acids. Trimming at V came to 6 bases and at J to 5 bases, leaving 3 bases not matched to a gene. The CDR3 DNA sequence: TGTGCCAGCAGGGGACAGTTGAATGAAAAACTGTTTTTT. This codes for CASRGQLNEKLFF.

The CDR3 loop reads CASSSPRGGGETQYF. CDR3 nucleotides: TGTGCCAGCAGTTCTCCGAGGGGGGGCGGGGAGACCCAGTACTTC. The chain joins TRBV6-5 to TRBJ2-5; possibly TRBD2 for D (7 bases). V was shortened by 4 bases and J by 5 bases, with 17 bases between the two germline ends. Looked up from germline, CDR1 is MNHEY and CDR2 is SVGAGI. The CDR3 spans 15 residues.

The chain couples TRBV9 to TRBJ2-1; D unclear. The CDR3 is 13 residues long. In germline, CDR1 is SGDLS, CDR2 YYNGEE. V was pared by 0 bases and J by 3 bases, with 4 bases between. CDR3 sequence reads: CASSVAGYNEQFF. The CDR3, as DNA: TGTGCCAGCAGCGTAGCCGGCTACAATGAGCAGTTCTTC.

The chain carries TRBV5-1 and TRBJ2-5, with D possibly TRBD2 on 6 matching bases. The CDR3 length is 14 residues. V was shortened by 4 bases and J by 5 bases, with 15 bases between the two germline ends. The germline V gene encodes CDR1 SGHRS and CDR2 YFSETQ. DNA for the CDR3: TGCGCCAGCAGCCCTGGGGGGTCATGGGAGACCCAGTACTTC. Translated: CASSPGGSWETQYF.

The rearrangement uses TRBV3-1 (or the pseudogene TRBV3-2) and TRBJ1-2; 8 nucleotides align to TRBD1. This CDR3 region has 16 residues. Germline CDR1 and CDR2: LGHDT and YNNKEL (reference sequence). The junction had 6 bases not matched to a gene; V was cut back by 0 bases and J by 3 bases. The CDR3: CASSQEGQGRDYGYTF. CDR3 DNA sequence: TGTGCCAGCAGCCAAGAAGGACAGGGTCGCGACTATGGCTACACCTTC.

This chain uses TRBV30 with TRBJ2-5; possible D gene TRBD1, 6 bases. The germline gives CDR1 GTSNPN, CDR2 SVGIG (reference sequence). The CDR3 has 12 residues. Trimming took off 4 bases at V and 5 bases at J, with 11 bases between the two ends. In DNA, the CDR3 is TGTGCCTGGAAGGGGGAATGGGAGACCCAGTACTTC. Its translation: CAWKGEWETQYF.

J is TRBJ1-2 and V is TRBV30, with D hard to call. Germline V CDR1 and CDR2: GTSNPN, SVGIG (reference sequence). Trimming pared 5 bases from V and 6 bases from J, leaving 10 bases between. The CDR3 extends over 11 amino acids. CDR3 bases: TGTGCCTGGGAGAGAACGAATGGCTACACCTTC. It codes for CAWERTNGYTF.

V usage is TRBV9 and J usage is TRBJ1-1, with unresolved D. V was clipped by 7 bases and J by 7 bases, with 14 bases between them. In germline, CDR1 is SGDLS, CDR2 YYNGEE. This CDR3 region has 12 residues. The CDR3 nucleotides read TGTGCCAGCTCCCGCGCAACTGGTGAAGCTTTCTTT. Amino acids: CASSRATGEAFF.

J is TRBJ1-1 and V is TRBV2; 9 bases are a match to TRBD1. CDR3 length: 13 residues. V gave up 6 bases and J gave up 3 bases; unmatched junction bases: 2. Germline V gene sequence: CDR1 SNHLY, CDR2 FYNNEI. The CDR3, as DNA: TGTGCCAGCAGAAGGACAGGGGACACTGAAGCTTTCTTT. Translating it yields CASRRTGDTEAFF.

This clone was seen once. CDR3 bases: TGTGCCAGCAAAAAACAGGGTGGGGAGGCCAACGTCCTGACTTTC. It codes for CASKKQGGEANVLTF. The chain carries TRBV2 and TRBJ2-6; a weak D match, TRBD1 (6 bases). The CDR3 length is 15 residues. Germline-derived CDR1 and CDR2 are SNHLY and FYNNEI. V was shortened by 7 bases and J by 6 bases, with 16 bases between the two germline ends.

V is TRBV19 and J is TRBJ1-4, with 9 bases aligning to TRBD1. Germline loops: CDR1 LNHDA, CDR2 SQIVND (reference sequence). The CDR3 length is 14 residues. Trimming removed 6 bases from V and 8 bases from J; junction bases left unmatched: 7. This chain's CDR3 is CASRPGDRDEKLFF. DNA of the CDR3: TGTGCCAGTAGACCCGGGGACAGGGACGAAAAACTGTTTTTT.

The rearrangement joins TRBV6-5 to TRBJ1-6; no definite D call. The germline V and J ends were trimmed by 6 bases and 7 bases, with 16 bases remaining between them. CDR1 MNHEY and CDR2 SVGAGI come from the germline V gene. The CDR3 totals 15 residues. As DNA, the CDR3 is TGTGCCAGCAGCGCCTTTGGCACAACGAATTCACCCCTCCACTTT. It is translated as CASSAFGTTNSPLHF.

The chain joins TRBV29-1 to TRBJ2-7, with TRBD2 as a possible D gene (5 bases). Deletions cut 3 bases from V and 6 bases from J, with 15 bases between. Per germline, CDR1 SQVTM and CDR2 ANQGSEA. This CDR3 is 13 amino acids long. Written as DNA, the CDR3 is TGCAGCGTTGATTCTCGGGGTGCTAGCGAGCAGTACTTC. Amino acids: CSVDSRGASEQYF.